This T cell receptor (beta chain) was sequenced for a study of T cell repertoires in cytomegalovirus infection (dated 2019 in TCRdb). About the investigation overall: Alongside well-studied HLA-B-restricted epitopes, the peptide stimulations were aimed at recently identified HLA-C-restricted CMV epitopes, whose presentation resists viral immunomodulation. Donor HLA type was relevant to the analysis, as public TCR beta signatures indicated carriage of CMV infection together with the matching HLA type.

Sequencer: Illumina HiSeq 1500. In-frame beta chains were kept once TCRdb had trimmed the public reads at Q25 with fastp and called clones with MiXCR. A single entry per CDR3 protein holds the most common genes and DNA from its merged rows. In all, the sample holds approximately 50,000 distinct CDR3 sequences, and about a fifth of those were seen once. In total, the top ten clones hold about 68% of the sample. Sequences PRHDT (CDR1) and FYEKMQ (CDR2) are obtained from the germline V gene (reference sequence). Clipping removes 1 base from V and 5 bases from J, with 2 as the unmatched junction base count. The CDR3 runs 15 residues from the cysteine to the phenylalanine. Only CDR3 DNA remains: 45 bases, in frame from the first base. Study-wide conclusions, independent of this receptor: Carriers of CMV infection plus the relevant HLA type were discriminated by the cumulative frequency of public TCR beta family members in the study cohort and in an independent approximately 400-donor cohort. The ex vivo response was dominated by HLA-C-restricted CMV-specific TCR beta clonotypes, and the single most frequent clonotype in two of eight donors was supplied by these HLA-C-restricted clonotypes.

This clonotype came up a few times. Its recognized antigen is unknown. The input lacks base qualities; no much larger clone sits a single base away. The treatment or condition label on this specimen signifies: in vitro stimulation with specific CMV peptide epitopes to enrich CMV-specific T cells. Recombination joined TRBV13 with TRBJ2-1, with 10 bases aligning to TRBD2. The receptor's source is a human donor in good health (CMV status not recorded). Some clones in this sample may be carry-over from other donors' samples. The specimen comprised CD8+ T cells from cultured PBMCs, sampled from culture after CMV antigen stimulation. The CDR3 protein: CASSLASGSDNEQFF. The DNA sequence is TGTGCCAGCAGCTTAGCTAGCGGGAGTGACAATGAGCAGTTCTTC.